The 14 T cell receptor beta chains reported below all come from one sample, sequenced in a study of T cell responses to AZD1222 COVID-19 vaccine. The method was immunoSEQ multiplex PCR; TCRdb's version includes in-frame clones alone and lacks a portion of them. The profile shows about 180,000 clones, 94% of them singletons. This sample comprised peripheral blood, obtained 28 days after the second AZD1222 dose. Source of these receptors: an adult who received the AZD1222 COVID-19 vaccine.

V is TRBV3-1 (or the pseudogene TRBV3-2) and J is TRBJ2-1; tentatively, D is TRBD2 (7 bases). The CDR3 spans 15 residues. Germline V CDR1 and CDR2: LGHDT, YNNKEL (reference sequence). V was trimmed by 3 bases and J by 7 bases, leaving 16 bases between them. The CDR3 loop is CASSHAGEGRNEQFF. Here the CDR3 DNA reads TGTGCCAGCAGCCACGCAGGGGAGGGGAGAAATGAGCAGTTCTTC.

In nucleotides, the CDR3 is TGTGCCAGCAATATAAAGTCACAGGGGACCCCCCAGCATTTT. Translation: CASNIKSQGTPQHF. V gene TRBV7-9 combines with J gene TRBJ1-5; 7 bases agree with TRBD1. This CDR3 has 14 amino acids. Germline V gives CDR1 SEHNR, CDR2 FQNEAQ (reference sequence). The V segment lost 7 bases and the J segment 10 bases; nucleotides outside the gene matches: 13. The entire variable domain, with the rest obtained from reference TRBV7-9 and TRBJ1-5, is as follows: DTGVSQNPRHKITKRGQNVTFRCDPISEHNRLYWYRQTLGQGPEFLTYFQNEAQLEKSRLLSDRFSAERPKGSFSTLEIQRTEQGDSAMYLCASNIKSQGTPQHFGDGTRLSIL.

The V gene is TRBV19, the J gene TRBJ2-1; TRBD2 agrees at 7 bases. This CDR3 has 17 amino acids. The V gene's germline CDR1 is LNHDA and CDR2 SQIVND (reference sequence). V shed 9 bases, J shed 4 bases, and the junction held 18 bases outside the gene matches. CDR3 in amino acids: CASHASTASGIYNEQFF. The DNA for the CDR3 is TGTGCCAGCCACGCATCAACCGCTAGCGGAATTTACAATGAGCAGTTCTTC.

This clone was counted a single time. This chain uses TRBV7-8 with TRBJ1-4, with D possibly matching TRBD1 (6 bases). The CDR3 is 13 amino acids. Germline V gene sequence: CDR1 SGHVS, CDR2 FQNEAQ. The V and J ends lost 3 bases and 7 bases respectively, with 9 bases between them. CDR3 in amino acids: CASSLAGVEKLFF. The CDR3 nucleotides read TGTGCCAGCAGCTTGGCAGGGGTTGAAAAACTGTTTTTT.

The chain employs TRBV24-1 and TRBJ2-1, with 12 bases that match TRBD2. The CDR3 extends over 16 amino acids. Germline lookup yields CDR1 KGHDR and CDR2 SFDVKD. V was clipped by 0 bases and J by 5 bases; unmatched bases: 1. The CDR3 spells CATSDLRTSGNNEQFF. CDR3 DNA: TGTGCCACCAGTGATTTGCGGACTAGCGGGAACAATGAGCAGTTCTTC.

The chain recombines TRBV11-2 with TRBJ2-7; D possibly uses TRBD1 or TRBD2 (7 bases each). Germline V CDR1 and CDR2: SGHAT, FQNNGV. CDR3 size: 15 residues. V was clipped by 1 base and J by 5 bases, with 15 bases between them. The CDR3 DNA reads TGTGCCAGCAGCTTAGGAGGGGGCGCGGGGGACGAGCAGTACTTC. This translates into CASSLGGGAGDEQYF.

The genes are TRBV3-1 (or the pseudogene TRBV3-2) and TRBJ2-7; TRBD1 aligns across 8 bases. After removal of 4 bases from V and 4 bases from J, the junction contained 6 bases not matched to a gene. Germline V gene sequence: CDR1 LGHDT, CDR2 YNNKEL (reference sequence). The CDR3 is 14 amino acids. The chain's CDR3 is CASSRSQGAYEQYF. CDR3 nucleotide sequence: TGTGCCAGCAGCCGATCCCAGGGGGCTTACGAGCAGTACTTC.

The J gene is TRBJ2-2, the V gene TRBV2; the D is unclear. The CDR3 spans 14 residues. Germline values: CDR1 SNHLY, CDR2 FYNNEI. V was shortened by 1 base and J by 7 bases, with 10 bases between the two germline ends. The CDR3 loop reads CASSEVGSHGELFF. The CDR3 nucleotides are TGTGCCAGCAGTGAAGTCGGATCGCACGGGGAGCTGTTTTTT.

The rearrangement uses TRBV7-3 and TRBJ2-1, with 8 nucleotides matching TRBD2. Germline-derived CDR1 and CDR2 are SGHTA and FQGTGA. V lost 5 bases and J lost 9; bases outside the gene matches: 12. The length of the CDR3 is 15 residues. The CDR3 is CASSAQTGGHGEQFF. The CDR3 nucleotides read TGTGCCAGCAGCGCCCAGACGGGGGGGCACGGTGAGCAGTTCTTC.

The rearrangement joins TRBV5-6 to TRBJ1-5; D not certain. The CDR3 length is 14 residues. Germline V lookup: CDR1 SGHDT, CDR2 YYEEEE. With 0 bases removed from V and 2 bases from J, the gap between germline ends came to 6 bases. The CDR3, as DNA: TGTGCCAGCAGCTTGGGGGCGGGCAATCAGCCCCAGCATTTT. The encoded protein is CASSLGAGNQPQHF.

V usage is TRBV5-1 and J usage is TRBJ2-2; D is unclear. Trimming pared 0 bases from V and 1 base from J, leaving 13 bases between. This CDR3 is built from 17 residues. Per the germline V gene, CDR1 is SGHRS and CDR2 is YFSETQ. CDR3 sequence reads: CASSLAGLTQNTGELFF. The DNA for the CDR3 is TGCGCCAGCAGCTTGGCTGGGTTAACGCAGAACACCGGGGAGCTGTTTTTT.

The chain recombines TRBV5-1 with TRBJ1-5; the D is unclear. The CDR3 covers 15 residues. V was shortened by 1 base and J by 3 bases, with 11 bases between the two germline ends. Looked up from germline, CDR1 is SGHRS and CDR2 is YFSETQ. CDR3 coding DNA: TGCGCCAGCAGCTTGTCCGGACGGATCAATCAGCCCCAGCATTTT. This sequence encodes CASSLSGRINQPQHF.

This chain's CDR3 is CASSQGQLLYNEQFF. Here the CDR3 DNA reads TGTGCCAGCAGCCAGGGACAGCTCTTATACAATGAGCAGTTCTTC. J is TRBJ2-1 and V is TRBV11-2, with 7 bases that match TRBD1. Germline V gene sequence: CDR1 SGHAT, CDR2 FQNNGV. V shed 5 bases and J 4 bases; nucleotides not matched to a gene: 8. The CDR3 has 15 residues.

To note about this clone: One junction end disagrees with the germline gene, perhaps due to a read error. Different DNA sequences within this sample yield the same CDR3. The rearrangement links TRBV28 to TRBJ1-1; 7 nucleotides match TRBD1. The CDR3 consists of 14 residues. The V gene's germline CDR1 is MDHEN and CDR2 SYDVKM. Here the CDR3 DNA reads TGTGCCAGCAGTATCTACAGGGGAACGGCTGAAGCCTTCTTT. This encodes CASSIYRGTAEAFF.